This TCR beta chain came from a study of blood T cell repertoires in COVID-19. As for the study in general: The United States, Italy and Spain supplied acute and convalescent COVID-19 samples.

CDR1 is MDHEN, CDR2 SYDVKM, per germline. V gave up 7 bases and J gave up 8 bases, with 17 bases separating them. The CDR3 runs 13 residues. In the study's own analysis: For nucleated cells, counts were estimated from reference gene primer amplification. TCRdb's table, derived via immunoSEQ multiplex PCR, lists solely in-frame clones and lacks some. V and J calls and clone size are as listed in that table; D and trimming were resolved from the DNA. The sample contains 190,000 or so clones, around 90% of which appear only once. Cohorts were assigned according to the clinical history that participants reported.

Sequenced input: PBMCs or T cells enriched from blood (not recorded which). V usage is TRBV28 and J usage is TRBJ1-2; D unclear. This TCR was sampled from a young man who had recovered from COVID-19. The CDR3 DNA sequence: TGTGCCAGCACTTACTCCGGGGTAAGCGGCTACACCTTC. This sequence encodes CASTYSGVSGYTF.